This T cell receptor (beta chain) is from a study of shared clonotypes between healthy human individuals. About the study: Each donor's CD8 memory used one plate, CD8 naive two, each CD4 subset three.

Sequencing used immunoSEQ multiplex PCR; TCRdb keeps in-frame clones, though not all of them. Of millions of clones in the sample, approximately 93% were seen once. Participating donors were healthy, HIV-negative adults free of recent acute infections or vaccinations. CD45RA+ naive and CD45RA-negative memory subsets were separated from CD4+ cells. Germline lookup yields CDR1 SGHNT and CDR2 YENEEA. CDR3 length equals 16 residues. The junction had 9 bases not matched to a gene; V was cut back by 5 bases and J by 1 base. Sequences were obtained from naive CD4+ T cells from PBMCs. Subset meaning: CD45RA+ positively selected. This chain joins TRBV11-3 and TRBJ2-3, with 7 bases that match TRBD1. The source of this sequence is a man aged 18 to 30 in good health. Some clones in this sample may be carry-over from other donors' samples. The CDR3 is CASSPGTDSGTDTQYF. The CDR3 region has the DNA TGTGCCAGCAGCCCTGGGACAGACTCTGGCACAGATACGCAGTATTTT. Full variable domain (rest looked up from reference TRBV11-3 and TRBJ2-3): EAGVVQSPRYKIIEKKQPVAFWCNPISGHNTLYWYLQNLGQGPELLIRYENEEAVDDSQLPKDRFSAERLKGVDSTLKIQPAELGDSAVYLCASSPGTDSGTDTQYFGPGTRLTVL.